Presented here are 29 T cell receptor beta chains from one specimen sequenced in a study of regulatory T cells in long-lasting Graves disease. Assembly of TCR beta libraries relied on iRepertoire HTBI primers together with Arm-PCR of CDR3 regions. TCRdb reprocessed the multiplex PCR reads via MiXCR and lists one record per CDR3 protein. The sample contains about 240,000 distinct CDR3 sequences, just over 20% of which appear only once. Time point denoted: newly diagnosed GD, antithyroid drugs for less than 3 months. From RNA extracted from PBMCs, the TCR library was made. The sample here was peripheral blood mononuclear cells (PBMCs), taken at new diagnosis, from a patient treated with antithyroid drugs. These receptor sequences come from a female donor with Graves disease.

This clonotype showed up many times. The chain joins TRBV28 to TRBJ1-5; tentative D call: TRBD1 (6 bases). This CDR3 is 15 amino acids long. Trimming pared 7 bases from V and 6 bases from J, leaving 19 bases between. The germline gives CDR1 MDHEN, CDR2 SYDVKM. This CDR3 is CASKLLGTKVQPQHF. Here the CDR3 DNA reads TGTGCCAGCAAACTACTGGGGACAAAGGTTCAGCCCCAGCATTTT.

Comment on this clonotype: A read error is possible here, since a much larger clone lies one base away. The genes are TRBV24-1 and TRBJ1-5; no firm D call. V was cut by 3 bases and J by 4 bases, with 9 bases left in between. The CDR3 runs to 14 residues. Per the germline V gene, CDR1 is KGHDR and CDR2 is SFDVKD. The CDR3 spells CATSDGGSNQPQHF. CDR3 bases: TGTGCCACCAGTGATGGAGGGAGTAATCAGCCCCAGCATTTT.

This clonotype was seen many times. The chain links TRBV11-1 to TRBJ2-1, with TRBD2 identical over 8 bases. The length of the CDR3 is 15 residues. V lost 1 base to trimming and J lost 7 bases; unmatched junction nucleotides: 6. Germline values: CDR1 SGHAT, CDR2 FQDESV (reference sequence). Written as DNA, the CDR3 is TGTGCCAGCAGCTTAGTTGGAGCGGGGGTGAATGAGCAGTTCTTC. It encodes CASSLVGAGVNEQFF. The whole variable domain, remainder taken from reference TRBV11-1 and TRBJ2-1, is EAEVAQSPRYKITEKSQAVAFWCDPISGHATLYWYRQILGQGPELLVQFQDESVVDDSQLPKDRFSAERLKGVDSTLKIQPAELGDSAMYLCASSLVGAGVNEQFFGPGTRLTVL.

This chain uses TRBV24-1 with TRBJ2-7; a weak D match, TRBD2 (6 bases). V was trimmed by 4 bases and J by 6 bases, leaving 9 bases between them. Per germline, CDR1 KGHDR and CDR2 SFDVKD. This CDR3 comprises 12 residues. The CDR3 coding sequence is TGTGCCACCAGTGAGGAGGGTACCGAGCAGTACTTC. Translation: CATSEEGTEQYF.

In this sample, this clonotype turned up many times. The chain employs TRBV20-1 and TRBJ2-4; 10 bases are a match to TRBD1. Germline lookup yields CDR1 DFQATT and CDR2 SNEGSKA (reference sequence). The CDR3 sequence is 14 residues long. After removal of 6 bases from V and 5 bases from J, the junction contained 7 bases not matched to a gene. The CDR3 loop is CSAVRQGAENIQYF. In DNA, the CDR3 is TGCAGTGCGGTGAGACAGGGGGCGGAAAACATTCAGTACTTC.

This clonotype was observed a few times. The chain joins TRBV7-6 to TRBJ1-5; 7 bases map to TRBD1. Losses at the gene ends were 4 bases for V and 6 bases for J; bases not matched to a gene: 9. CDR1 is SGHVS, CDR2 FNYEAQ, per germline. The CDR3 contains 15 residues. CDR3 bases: TGTGCCAGCAGCTACGGACAGGCTAGAGGTCAGCCCCAGCATTTT. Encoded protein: CASSYGQARGQPQHF. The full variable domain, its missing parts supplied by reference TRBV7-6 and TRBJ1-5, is GAGVSQSPRYKVTKRGQDVALRCDPISGHVSLYWYRQALGQGPEFLTYFNYEAQQDKSGLPNDRFSAERPEGSISTLTIQRTEQRDSAMYRCASSYGQARGQPQHFGDGTRLSIL.

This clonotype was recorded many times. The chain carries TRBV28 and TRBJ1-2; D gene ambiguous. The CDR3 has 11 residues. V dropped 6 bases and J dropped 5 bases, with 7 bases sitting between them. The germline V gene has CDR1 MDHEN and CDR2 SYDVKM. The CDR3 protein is CASSQSYGYTF. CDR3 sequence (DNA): TGTGCCAGCAGCCAGAGTTATGGCTACACCTTC.

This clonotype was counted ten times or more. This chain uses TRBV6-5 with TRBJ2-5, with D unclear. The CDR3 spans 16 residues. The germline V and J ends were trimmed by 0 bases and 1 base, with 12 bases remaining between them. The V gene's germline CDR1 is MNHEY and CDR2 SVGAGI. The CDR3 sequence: CASSYSRFDSQETQYF. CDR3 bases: TGTGCCAGCAGTTACTCGCGATTCGACTCCCAAGAGACCCAGTACTTC.

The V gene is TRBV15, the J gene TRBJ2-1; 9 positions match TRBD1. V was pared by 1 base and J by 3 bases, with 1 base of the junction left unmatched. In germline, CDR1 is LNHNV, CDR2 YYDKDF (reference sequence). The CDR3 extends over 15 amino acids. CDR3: CATSRGTGVYNEQFF. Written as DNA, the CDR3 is TGTGCCACCAGCAGAGGGACAGGGGTCTACAATGAGCAGTTCTTC.

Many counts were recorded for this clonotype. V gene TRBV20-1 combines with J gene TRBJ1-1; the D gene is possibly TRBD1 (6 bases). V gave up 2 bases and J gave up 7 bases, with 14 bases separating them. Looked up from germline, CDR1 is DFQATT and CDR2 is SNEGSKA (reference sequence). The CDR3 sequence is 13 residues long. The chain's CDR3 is CSARRGGEGEAFF. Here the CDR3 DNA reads TGCAGTGCTAGAAGAGGGGGAGAGGGTGAAGCTTTCTTT.

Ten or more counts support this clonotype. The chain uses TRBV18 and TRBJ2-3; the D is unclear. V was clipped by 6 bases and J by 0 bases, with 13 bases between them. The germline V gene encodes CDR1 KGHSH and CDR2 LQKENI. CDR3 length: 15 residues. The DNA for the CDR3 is TGTGCCAGCTCCCTGACGGAGAGTAGCACAGATACGCAGTATTTT. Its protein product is CASSLTESSTDTQYF.

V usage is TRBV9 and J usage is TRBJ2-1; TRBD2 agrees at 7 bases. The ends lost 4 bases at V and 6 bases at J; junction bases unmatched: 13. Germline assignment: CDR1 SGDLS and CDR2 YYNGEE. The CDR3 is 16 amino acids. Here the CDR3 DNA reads TGTGCCAGCAGCCCCCCATTCGGGCGGGGGACCAATGAGCAGTTCTTC. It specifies CASSPPFGRGTNEQFF.

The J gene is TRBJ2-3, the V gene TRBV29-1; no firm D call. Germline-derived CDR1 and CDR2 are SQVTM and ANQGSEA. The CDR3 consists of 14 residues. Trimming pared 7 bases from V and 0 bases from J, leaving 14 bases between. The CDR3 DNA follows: TGCAGCGCCACGCTGGGCCATAGCACAGATACGCAGTATTTT. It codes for CSATLGHSTDTQYF.

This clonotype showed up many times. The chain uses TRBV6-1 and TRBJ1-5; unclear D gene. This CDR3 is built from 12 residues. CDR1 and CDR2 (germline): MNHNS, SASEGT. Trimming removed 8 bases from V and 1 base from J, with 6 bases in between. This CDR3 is CASRQSNQPQHF. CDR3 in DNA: TGTGCCAGCCGGCAAAGCAATCAGCCCCAGCATTTT.

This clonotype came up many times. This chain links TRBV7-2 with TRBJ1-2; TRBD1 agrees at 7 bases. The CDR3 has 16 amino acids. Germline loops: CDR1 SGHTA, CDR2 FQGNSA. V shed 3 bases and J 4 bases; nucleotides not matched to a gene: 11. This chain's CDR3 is CASSFSGTAPLYGYTF. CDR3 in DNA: TGTGCCAGCAGCTTCTCCGGGACAGCTCCCCTCTATGGCTACACCTTC.

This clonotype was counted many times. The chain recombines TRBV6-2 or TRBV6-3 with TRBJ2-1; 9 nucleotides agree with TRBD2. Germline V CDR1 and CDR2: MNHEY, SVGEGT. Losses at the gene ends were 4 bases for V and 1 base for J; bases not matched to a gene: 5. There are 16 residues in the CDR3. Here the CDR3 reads CASSSWAGGSYNEQFF. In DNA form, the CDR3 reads TGTGCCAGCAGTTCCTGGGCGGGGGGGTCCTACAATGAGCAGTTCTTC.

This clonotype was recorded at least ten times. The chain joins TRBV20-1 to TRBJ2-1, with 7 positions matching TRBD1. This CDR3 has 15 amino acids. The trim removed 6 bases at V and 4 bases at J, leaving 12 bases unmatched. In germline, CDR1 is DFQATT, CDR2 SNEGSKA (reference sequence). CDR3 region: CSARHPGTVYNEQFF. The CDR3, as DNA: TGCAGTGCCAGACACCCCGGGACAGTGTACAATGAGCAGTTCTTC.

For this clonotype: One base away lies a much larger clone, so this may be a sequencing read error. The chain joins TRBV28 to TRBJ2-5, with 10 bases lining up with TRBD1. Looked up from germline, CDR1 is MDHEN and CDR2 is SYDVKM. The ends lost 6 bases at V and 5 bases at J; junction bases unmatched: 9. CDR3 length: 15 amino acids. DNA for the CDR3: TGTGCCAGCAGCCGACAGGGGGCGCTGGGGGAGACCCAGTACTTC. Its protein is CASSRQGALGETQYF. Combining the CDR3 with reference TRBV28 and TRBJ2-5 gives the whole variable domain DVKVTQSSRYLVKRTGEKVFLECVQDMDHENMFWYRQDPGLGLRLIYFSYDVKMKEKGDIPEGYSVSREKKERFSLILESASTNQTSMYLCASSRQGALGETQYFGPGTRLLVL.

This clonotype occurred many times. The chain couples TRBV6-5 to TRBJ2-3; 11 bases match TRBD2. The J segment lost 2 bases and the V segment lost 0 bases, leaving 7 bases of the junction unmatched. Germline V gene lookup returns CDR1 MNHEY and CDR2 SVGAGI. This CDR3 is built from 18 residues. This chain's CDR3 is CASSYSGTSGTTTDTQYF. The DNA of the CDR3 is TGTGCCAGCAGTTACTCGGGGACTAGCGGAACAACCACAGATACGCAGTATTTT.

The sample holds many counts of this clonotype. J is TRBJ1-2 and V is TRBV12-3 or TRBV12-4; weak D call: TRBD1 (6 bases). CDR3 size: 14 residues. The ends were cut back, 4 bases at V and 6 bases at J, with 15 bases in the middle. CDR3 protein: CASSSTGPGDGYTF. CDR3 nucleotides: TGTGCCAGCAGTTCTACCGGGCCAGGGGATGGCTACACCTTC.

CDR3 nucleotides: TGTGCCAGCAGCCCAGAGTCAGGGGCCAACTATGGCTACACCTTC. Translated: CASSPESGANYGYTF. The rearrangement uses TRBV7-8 and TRBJ1-2; D may be TRBD1 (6 bases). The CDR3 sequence is 15 residues long. Trimming shortened V by 5 bases and J by 2 bases, and 15 bases separated the two germline ends. Germline CDR1 reads SGHVS; CDR2 reads FQNEAQ.

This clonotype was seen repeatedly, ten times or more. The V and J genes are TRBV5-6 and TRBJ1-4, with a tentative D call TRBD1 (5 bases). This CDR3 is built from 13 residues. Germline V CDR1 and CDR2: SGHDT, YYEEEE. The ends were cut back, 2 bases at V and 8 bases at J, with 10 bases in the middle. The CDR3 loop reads CASSFGTEEKLFF. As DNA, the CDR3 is TGTGCCAGCAGCTTCGGGACCGAGGAAAAACTGTTTTTT.

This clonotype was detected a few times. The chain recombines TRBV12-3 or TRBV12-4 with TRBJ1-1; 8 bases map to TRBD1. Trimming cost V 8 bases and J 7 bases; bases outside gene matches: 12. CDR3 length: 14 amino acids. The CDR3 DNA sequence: TGTGCCAGCCATCGCACAGGGGGGGTCGGTGAAGCTTTCTTT. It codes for CASHRTGGVGEAFF.

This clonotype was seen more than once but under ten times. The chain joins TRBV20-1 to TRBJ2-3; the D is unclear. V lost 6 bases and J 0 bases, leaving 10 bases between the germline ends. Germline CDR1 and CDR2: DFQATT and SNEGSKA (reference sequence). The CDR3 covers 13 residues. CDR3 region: CSAPTRSTDTQYF. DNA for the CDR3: TGCAGTGCCCCAACACGGAGCACAGATACGCAGTATTTT.

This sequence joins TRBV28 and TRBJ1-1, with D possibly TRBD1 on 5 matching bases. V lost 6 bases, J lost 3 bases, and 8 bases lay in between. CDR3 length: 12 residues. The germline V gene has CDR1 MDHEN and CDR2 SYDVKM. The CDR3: CASRETDTEAFF. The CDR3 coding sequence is TGTGCCAGCAGGGAGACAGACACTGAAGCTTTCTTT.

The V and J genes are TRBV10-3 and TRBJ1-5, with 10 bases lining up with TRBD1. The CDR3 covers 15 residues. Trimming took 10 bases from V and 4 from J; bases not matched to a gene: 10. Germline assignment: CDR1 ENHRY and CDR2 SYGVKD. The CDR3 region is CATVLGQGGNQPQHF. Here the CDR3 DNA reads TGTGCCACTGTACTCGGACAGGGGGGGAATCAGCCCCAGCATTTT.

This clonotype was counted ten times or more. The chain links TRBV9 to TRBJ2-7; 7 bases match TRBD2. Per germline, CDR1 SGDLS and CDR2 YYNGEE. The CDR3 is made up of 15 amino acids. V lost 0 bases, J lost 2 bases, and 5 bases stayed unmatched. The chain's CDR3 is CASSVGGSPPYEQYF. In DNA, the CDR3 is TGTGCCAGCAGCGTAGGCGGGAGCCCACCCTACGAGCAGTACTTC. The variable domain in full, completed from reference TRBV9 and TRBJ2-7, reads DSGVTQTPKHLITATGQRVTLRCSPRSGDLSVYWYQQSLDQGLQFLIQYYNGEERAKGNILERFSAQQFPDLHSELNLSSLELGDSALYFCASSVGGSPPYEQYFGPGTRLTVT.

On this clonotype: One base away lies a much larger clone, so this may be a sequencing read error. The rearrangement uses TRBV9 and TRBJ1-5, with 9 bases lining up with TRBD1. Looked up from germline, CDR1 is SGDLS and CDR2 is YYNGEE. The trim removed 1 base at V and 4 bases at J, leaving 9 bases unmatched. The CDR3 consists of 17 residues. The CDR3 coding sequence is TGTGCCAGCAGCGTAAGCGATGGGGACAGGGCTAATCAGCCCCAGCATTTT. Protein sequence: CASSVSDGDRANQPQHF. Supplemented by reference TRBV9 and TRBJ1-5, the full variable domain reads DSGVTQTPKHLITATGQRVTLRCSPRSGDLSVYWYQQSLDQGLQFLIQYYNGEERAKGNILERFSAQQFPDLHSELNLSSLELGDSALYFCASSVSDGDRANQPQHFGDGTRLSIL.

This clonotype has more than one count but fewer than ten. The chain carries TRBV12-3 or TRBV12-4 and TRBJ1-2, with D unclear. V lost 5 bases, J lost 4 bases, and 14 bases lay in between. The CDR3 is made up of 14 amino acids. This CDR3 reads CASSPRSAVYGYTF. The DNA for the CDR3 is TGTGCCAGCAGTCCCAGATCAGCAGTCTATGGCTACACCTTC.